The 19 T cell receptor beta chains given below trace back to one sample, sequenced in a study of blood T cell repertoires in COVID-19. Libraries were prepared by immunoSEQ multiplex PCR; TCRdb keeps only in-frame clonotypes and omits some of them. The sample consists of tens of thousands of clones, roughly 80% of them appearing once. The specimen sequenced was peripheral blood. Source of these receptors: a human donor in a cohort sampled during active COVID-19.

The chain has TRBV7-6 and TRBJ1-1, with D unresolved. This CDR3 comprises 13 residues. CDR1 and CDR2 (germline): SGHVS, FNYEAQ. Trimming removed 5 bases from V and 7 bases from J, with 14 bases in between. In DNA form, the CDR3 reads TGTGCCAGCAGCCCGGACGCGGGAGGTGAAGCTTTCTTT. Translating it yields CASSPDAGGEAFF.

The chain combines TRBV18 with TRBJ2-1, with TRBD2 identical over 9 bases. The J segment lost 15 bases and the V segment lost 2 bases, leaving 5 bases of the junction unmatched. The germline V gene encodes CDR1 KGHSH and CDR2 LQKENI. This CDR3 has 12 residues. This chain's CDR3 is CASSPGTSLWFF. The CDR3 DNA is TGTGCCAGCTCACCAGGGACTAGCCTGTGGTTCTTC.

This chain uses TRBV19 with TRBJ1-1; D gene ambiguous. CDR1 is LNHDA and CDR2 is SQIVND in the germline V gene (reference sequence). This CDR3 spans 13 amino acids. The V end was cut by 3 bases, the J end by 8 bases, with 13 bases between. CDR3 sequence: CASSINGGGEAFF. CDR3 sequence (DNA): TGTGCCAGTAGTATTAACGGAGGAGGGGAAGCTTTCTTT.

The V gene is TRBV4-1, the J gene TRBJ1-5, with D possibly matching TRBD1 (5 bases). The V end lost 4 bases, the J end lost 6 bases, and 19 bases lay between the germline ends. This CDR3 has 16 residues. Germline CDR1 reads MGHRA; CDR2 reads YSYEKL. CDR3 residues: CASSLSRQGAPQPQHF. The CDR3 DNA sequence: TGCGCCAGCAGCCTTTCCAGGCAGGGCGCCCCTCAGCCCCAGCATTTT.

The rearrangement joins TRBV15 to TRBJ1-1, with TRBD1 matching over 9 bases. Germline CDR1 LNHNV, CDR2 YYDKDF (reference sequence). There are 14 residues in the CDR3. Trimming removed 2 bases from V and 5 bases from J; junction bases left unmatched: 3. The CDR3 DNA is TGTGCCACCAGCAGAATACAGGGGGCAACTGAAGCTTTCTTT. Its translation: CATSRIQGATEAFF.

Here the CDR3 DNA reads TGTGCCAGCAGTCTAAAGCGGGGGCTATACAATGAGCAGTTCTTC. Its translation is CASSLKRGLYNEQFF. The V call is TRBV27, the J call TRBJ2-1, with 8 bases fitting TRBD2. J lost 4 bases, V lost 5 bases, and 7 bases had no gene match. Germline loops: CDR1 MNHEY, CDR2 SMNVEV (reference sequence). The CDR3 contains 15 residues.

The chain joins TRBV4-2 to TRBJ2-2; TRBD1 agrees at 8 bases. Germline V gives CDR1 LGHNA, CDR2 YNFKEQ. This CDR3 has 16 residues. V was pared by 0 bases and J by 4 bases, with 4 bases of the junction left unmatched. The CDR3 DNA reads TGTGCCAGCAGCCAAGACGGCACAGGGGGCACCGGGGAGCTGTTTTTT. It yields the protein CASSQDGTGGTGELFF.

J is TRBJ2-3 and V is TRBV19, with D possibly matching TRBD1 (6 bases). The CDR3 loop spans 14 amino acids. V was trimmed by 4 bases and J by 4 bases, leaving 12 bases between them. Germline CDR1 and CDR2: LNHDA and SQIVND (reference sequence). CDR3 coding DNA: TGTGCCAGTAGTAGAGGGGGAGCTCCAGATACGCAGTATTTT. This sequence encodes CASSRGGAPDTQYF.

As for this clone: Different DNA sequences within this sample yield the same CDR3. The V gene is TRBV18, the J gene TRBJ1-1; D might be TRBD1 (5 bases). CDR3 length: 15 amino acids. Germline values: CDR1 KGHSH, CDR2 LQKENI. Deletions cut 4 bases from V and 1 base from J, with 13 bases between. The CDR3 bases are TGTGCCAGCTCACAGGGCCAGGGCGCGAACACTGAAGCTTTCTTT. Its translation is CASSQGQGANTEAFF.

The chain links TRBV5-8 to TRBJ1-5; TRBD1 agrees at 8 bases. V dropped 4 bases and J dropped 7; count of bases not matched to a gene: 7. This CDR3 region has 14 residues. Germline values: CDR1 SGHTS, CDR2 YDEGEE. The CDR3 sequence is CASSAGTGDQPQHF. For the CDR3, the DNA is TGTGCCAGCAGCGCCGGGACAGGCGACCAGCCCCAGCATTTT.

This clone was detected only a few times. The genes are TRBV6-6 and TRBJ2-1; 7 nucleotides align to TRBD1. The V gene end was trimmed by 6 bases and the J gene end by 4 bases; junction bases not matched to a gene: 6. Germline V gene sequence: CDR1 MNHNY, CDR2 SVGAGI (reference sequence). The CDR3 sequence is 14 residues long. Written as DNA, the CDR3 is TGTGCCAGCAGCCGGGACAGAGATTACAATGAGCAGTTCTTC. This translates into CASSRDRDYNEQFF.

In its sample, this clone was seen many times. The chain links TRBV5-5 to TRBJ1-5; 9 bases match TRBD1. CDR1 and CDR2 from the germline V gene are SGHKS and YYEKEE (reference sequence). The CDR3 totals 16 residues. Losses at the gene ends were 1 base for V and 4 bases for J; bases not matched to a gene: 6. The CDR3 protein is CASSLTYRGLNQPQHF. For the CDR3, the DNA is TGTGCCAGCAGCTTGACCTACAGGGGGCTAAATCAGCCCCAGCATTTT.

The chain couples TRBV21-1 to TRBJ1-4; the table calls TRBD1, which could not be checked here. TRBV21-1 is listed as a pseudogene. The CDR3 is 13 amino acids. CDR3 coding DNA: TGTGCCAGCAGCAAAGCGACGCATGGGCCACTGTTTTTT. It encodes CASSKATHGPLFF.

The chain uses TRBV3-1 (or the pseudogene TRBV3-2) and TRBJ1-5, with D unclear. The CDR3 sequence is 13 residues long. The V and J ends lost 2 bases and 7 bases respectively, with 9 bases between them. Germline V lookup: CDR1 LGHDT, CDR2 YNNKEL (reference sequence). CDR3: CASSQPNGQPQHF. In DNA form, the CDR3 reads TGTGCCAGCAGCCAACCCAACGGGCAGCCCCAGCATTTT.

The genes are TRBV7-3 and TRBJ2-4; D not resolved. CDR3 length: 15 residues. V was trimmed by 2 bases and J by 3 bases, leaving 11 bases between them. The germline gives CDR1 SGHTA, CDR2 FQGTGA. CDR3 loop: CASSLDPNSKNIQYF. Written as DNA, the CDR3 is TGTGCCAGCAGCTTAGATCCAAATAGCAAAAACATTCAGTACTTC.

The chain recombines TRBV2 with TRBJ2-2, with 10 bases that match TRBD1. The V segment lost 3 bases and the J segment 2 bases; nucleotides outside the gene matches: 3. Looked up from germline, CDR1 is SNHLY and CDR2 is FYNNEI. This CDR3 region has 16 residues. Here the CDR3 reads CASSDDRGLNTGELFF. Here the CDR3 DNA reads TGTGCCAGCAGTGATGACAGGGGGCTCAACACCGGGGAGCTGTTTTTT.

Only one count was recorded for this clone. The chain carries TRBV21-1 and TRBJ2-1; the listed D gene, TRBD2, was not tested against the DNA. TRBV21-1 is shown as a pseudogene. The CDR3 is 13 residues long. In DNA form, the CDR3 reads TGTGCCAGCAGTTCGCCGCCGACGAGCGTGGGGTTCTTC. Translated, it gives CASSSPPTSVGFF.

This chain connects TRBV3-1 (or the pseudogene TRBV3-2) to TRBJ1-1; the match to TRBD1 covers 9 bases. The CDR3 extends over 15 amino acids. CDR1 is LGHDT and CDR2 is YNNKEL in the germline V gene (reference sequence). V dropped 3 bases and J dropped 1; count of bases not matched to a gene: 3. The CDR3 coding sequence is TGTGCCAGCAGCCAGAAGGGACAGGGGAACACTGAAGCTTTCTTT. Encoded protein: CASSQKGQGNTEAFF.

This clone is a singleton in its sample. This sequence joins TRBV2 and TRBJ2-5, with 7 bases matching TRBD2. CDR1 and CDR2 from the germline V gene are SNHLY and FYNNEI. The V segment lost 4 bases and the J segment 5 bases; nucleotides outside the gene matches: 4. This CDR3 region has 13 residues. The CDR3 nucleotides are TGTGCCAGCAGTGTGGCAGCGGGGGAGACCCAGTACTTC. This gives the protein CASSVAAGETQYF.